These T cell receptor beta chains were read from a single sample in a study of response to subunit inactivated influenza vaccine. Each CDR3 protein is one row after TCRdb ran MiXCR on the RT-PCR reads. This table holds about 570,000 distinct CDR3 sequences, approximately 10% found once. Separately, the same data were catalogued under a study of T cells expressing NK-cell markers.

The sample here was PBMCs from blood, taken on the day of vaccination. These receptors were collected from a man aged 50 to 60 who received an inactivated influenza vaccine. The CDR3 runs from the conserved cysteine through the conserved F or W. The D gene is left open where the match is weak. Where a row states a size, it is once, few, many or the class of an expanded clone; other rows omit it.

TRBV4-2	many	.	TRBJ1-6	TGTGCCAGCAGCCTGGGATTGGGGGATCGGTCACCCCTCCACTTT	CASSLGLGDRSPLHF
TRBV4-1	few	.	TRBJ1-5	TGCGCCAGCAGCCAAGTACTCGGGGGCATTACCATGAATCAGCCCCAGCATTTT	CASSQVLGGITMNQPQHF
TRBV6-6	.	TRBD2	TRBJ2-7	TGTGCCACCGCAGCGGGATCCGAGCAGTACTTC	CATAAGSEQYF
TRBV30	.	TRBD1	TRBJ2-7	TGTGCCGGGGGACAGGCCTACGAGCAGTACTTC	CAGGQAYEQYF
TRBV4-2	.	TRBD1	TRBJ1-3	TGTGCCAGCAGCCGTCCGGGACAGGGCGAAAACACCATATATTTT	CASSRPGQGENTIYF
TRBV18	.	.	TRBJ1-1	TGTGCCAGCTCCCCTATACCAGGGATCATTGAAGCTTTCTTT	CASSPIPGIIEAFF
TRBV2	few	.	TRBJ2-1	TGTGCCAGCAGTGAGCGCAGAACCAATGAGCAGTTCTTC	CASSERRTNEQFF
TRBV28	few	.	TRBJ2-7	TGTGCCAGCAGTTTGGCGCAGTTCGAGCAGTACTTC	CASSLAQFEQYF
TRBV10-2	.	.	TRBJ1-5	TGCGCCAGCAGTGAAATGTTGGAGAATCGCAATCAGCCCCAGCATTTT	CASSEMLENRNQPQHF
TRBV5-1	.	.	TRBJ1-5	TGCGCCAGCAGCTGGGACGGTGATCAGCCCCAGCATTTT	CASSWDGDQPQHF
TRBV12-3/TRBV12-4	.	.	TRBJ1-4	TGTGCCAGCAGTTTTGCCCTCTATAATGAAAAACTGTTTTTT	CASSFALYNEKLFF
TRBV11-1	.	.	TRBJ1-3	TGTGCCAGCAGCCCACTCAAGGGACGGGTTTACTCTGGAAACACCATATATTTT	CASSPLKGRVYSGNTIYF
TRBV12-3/TRBV12-4	many	.	TRBJ1-2	TGTGCCAGCAGTTGGGGGGAAGGGTATGGCTACACCTTC	CASSWGEGYGYTF
TRBV7-9	.	.	TRBJ2-4	TGTGCCAGCAGCATAAATGCGGACCCGGCCAAAAACATTCAGTACTTC	CASSINADPAKNIQYF
TRBV7-2	.	.	TRBJ1-2	TGTGCCAGCAGCTTTTTGGGGACGGGAGGCGGCTACACCTTC	CASSFLGTGGGYTF
TRBV15	few	TRBD1	TRBJ1-1	TGTGCCACCAGCACCGGACAGGGAAGAGTCTGGGACACTGAAGCTTTCTTT	CATSTGQGRVWDTEAFF
TRBV9	many	TRBD2	TRBJ2-3	TGTGCCAGCAGCGGCTATAGCGGGAGCTCGACAGATACGCAGTATTTT	CASSGYSGSSTDTQYF
TRBV3-1	.	.	TRBJ2-7	TGTGCCAGCAGCGTTCGGCTCATTATACCGGGACTCAAAGGCGGCGAGCAGTACTTC	CASSVRLIIPGLKGGEQYF
TRBV28	few	.	TRBJ2-3	TGTGCCAGCAGTTTTGTTAGGTACACAGATACGCAGTATTTT	CASSFVRYTDTQYF
TRBV6-5	.	TRBD1	TRBJ1-6	TGTGCCAGCAGTTACTCGCAGACAGGGGTTAACCCCAATTCACCCCTCCACTTT	CASSYSQTGVNPNSPLHF
TRBV5-1	few	.	TRBJ2-2	TGCGCCAGCAGCCCCTCGTCCCTGGGCGACACCGGGGAGCTGTTTTTT	CASSPSSLGDTGELFF
TRBV7-2	once	TRBD1	TRBJ1-5	TGTGCCAGCAGCTTAGTAGGGACAGGGCGTCAGCCCCAGCATTTT	CASSLVGTGRQPQHF
TRBV10-3	few	TRBD1	TRBJ2-5	TGTGCCATCAGTGAAAGGGGACAGGGTGAGACCCAGTACTTC	CAISERGQGETQYF
TRBV12-3/TRBV12-4	few	.	TRBJ1-2	TGTGCCAGCACCACCGAGGAGGGAGGACGCTATGGCTACACCTTC	CASTTEEGGRYGYTF
TRBV5-1	few	.	TRBJ2-7	TGCGCCAGCAGCTTGTTAGGAACCACTCCCACTGGCTACGAGCAGTACTTC	CASSLLGTTPTGYEQYF
TRBV4-3	few	.	TRBJ2-3	TGCGCCAGCAGCCAAGCTGCGTCCAACACAGATACGCAGTATTTT	CASSQAASNTDTQYF
TRBV19	few	.	TRBJ2-2	TGTGCCAGTAGTATTCTCTGGGACACCGGGGAGCTGTTTTTT	CASSILWDTGELFF
TRBV5-1	.	.	TRBJ2-2	TGCGCCAGCAGTATAAGCACCGGGGAGCTGTTTTTT	CASSISTGELFF
TRBV12-3/TRBV12-4	.	TRBD2	TRBJ2-2	TGTGCCAGCAGTTTATTTAGCGGGAGCAACACCGGGGAGCTGTTTTTT	CASSLFSGSNTGELFF
TRBV10-3	many	TRBD2	TRBJ2-2	TGTGCCATCAAAGCGGGGTACACCGGGGAGCTGTTTTTT	CAIKAGYTGELFF
TRBV4-3	few	.	TRBJ1-2	TGCGCCAGCAGCCAAGATGGGGGTTCCTCGGAAGGCTACACCTTC	CASSQDGGSSEGYTF
TRBV5-1	.	.	TRBJ1-1	TGCGCCAGCAGCTTGGTCGCAGTGAACACTGAAGCTTTCTTT	CASSLVAVNTEAFF
TRBV28	many	TRBD1	TRBJ2-7	TGTGCCAGCAGTTTATCTTCGGGACAGGGCTACGAGCAGTACTTC	CASSLSSGQGYEQYF
TRBV20-1	many	.	TRBJ1-1	TGCAGTTACATCCGGGACACAGGATTCATGAACACTGAAGCTTTCTTT	CSYIRDTGFMNTEAFF
TRBV4-3	.	TRBD2	TRBJ2-7	TGCGCCAGCAGCCGCGGACTAGCGGGAGGGATAGGTACGAGGGAGCAGTACTTC	CASSRGLAGGIGTREQYF
TRBV12-3/TRBV12-4	many	.	TRBJ1-2	TGTGCCAATCTGGGGGACCATGGCTACACCTTC	CANLGDHGYTF
TRBV20-1	many	TRBD1	TRBJ1-5	TGCAGTGCTAGCGGGACAGGGTGGATGGGCAATCAGCCCCAGCATTTT	CSASGTGWMGNQPQHF
TRBV15	few	TRBD2	TRBJ2-1	TGTGCCACCAGCGGGCTTAGCGGGGGGACATCCTACAATGAGCAGTTCTTC	CATSGLSGGTSYNEQFF
TRBV27	many	TRBD1	TRBJ1-1	TGTGCCAGCAGTTCTCAGGGGGCAGGGACTGAAGCTTTCTTT	CASSSQGAGTEAFF
TRBV5-1	.	.	TRBJ2-1	TGCGCCAGCAGCGTGGGACCGAACAATGAGCAGTTCTTC	CASSVGPNNEQFF
TRBV7-2	many	TRBD1	TRBJ2-5	TGTGCCAGCAGCCCGATCGGACAGGGGGCTTATCGAGAGACCCAGTACTTC	CASSPIGQGAYRETQYF
TRBV5-1	many	TRBD2	TRBJ2-1	TGCGCCAGCAGCTTGGGCCCACTAGCGGAAGTTTCCTACAATGAGCAGTTCTTC	CASSLGPLAEVSYNEQFF
TRBV5-1	many	.	TRBJ2-5	TGCGCCAGCGCTAAATCGGGGGCAGAGACCCAGTACTTC	CASAKSGAETQYF
TRBV6-1	few	.	TRBJ2-7	TGTGCCAGCAGTACCGGACAAAGAAACGAGCAGTACTTC	CASSTGQRNEQYF
TRBV20-1	few	.	TRBJ1-2	TGCAGTGCTAGAGCCACCACAGTCTATGGCTACACCTTC	CSARATTVYGYTF
TRBV29-1	few	.	TRBJ2-3	TGCAGCGTGGGAAGCGGAAACACAGATACGCAGTATTTT	CSVGSGNTDTQYF
TRBV29-1	.	TRBD1	TRBJ2-7	TGCAGCGCTGCGGGGACAGGGGTCGAGCAGTACTTC	CSAAGTGVEQYF
TRBV7-2	.	.	TRBJ2-1	TGTGCCAGCAGCTTAACACGAGAAGGGGACACGGGGCAAGTCTTC	CASSLTREGDTGQVF
TRBV2	.	.	TRBJ2-7	TGTGCCAGCAGTGAGGGGGCGGGGATTAACTACGAGCAGTACTTC	CASSEGAGINYEQYF
TRBV28	few	TRBD1	TRBJ2-7	TGTGCCAGCAGTTTGTCCGGGACAGGGACCTACGAGCAGTACTTC	CASSLSGTGTYEQYF
TRBV29-1	.	.	TRBJ2-2	TGCAGCGTTAGTACAGGGAGAGGTCCGGTAGACGGGGAGCTGTTTTTT	CSVSTGRGPVDGELFF
TRBV7-2	once	.	TRBJ2-7	TGTGCCAGCTCCGGGACCCAATACGAGCAGTACTTC	CASSGTQYEQYF
TRBV29-1	.	TRBD1	TRBJ2-3	TGCAGTGGAACAGGGGGCGCGGGCACAGATACGCAGTATTTT	CSGTGGAGTDTQYF